These 21 T cell receptor beta chains came from one sample sequenced in a study of memory CD8 T cells in hepatitis C reinfection. TCRdb's copy holds only in-frame clones and misses some; the assay was immunoSEQ multiplex PCR. The sample contains 46,000 or so clones, 75% to 90% of which appear only once. Time point here: late/post reinfection, 12 to 24 weeks after detection. Sorted cells were sequenced directly ex vivo without any in vitro expansion. The specimen sequenced was naive CD8+ T cells sorted from blood. The receptors were gathered from a man younger than 35 with hepatitis C virus infection.

This clone was detected only a few times. This chain uses TRBV4-1 with TRBJ1-1, with D possibly matching TRBD1 (5 bases). V was pared by 4 bases and J by 1 base, with 10 bases between. The CDR3 consists of 14 residues. Germline lookup yields CDR1 MGHRA and CDR2 YSYEKL. The DNA of the CDR3 is TGCGCCAGCAGCCCGACAGAGTCGAACACTGAAGCTTTCTTT. Its protein is CASSPTESNTEAFF.

The chain links TRBV7-9 to TRBJ2-1, with 8 bases matching TRBD2. Trimming cost V 5 bases and J 12 bases; bases outside gene matches: 21. CDR1 is SEHNR and CDR2 is FQNEAQ in the germline V gene (reference sequence). This CDR3 spans 17 amino acids. CDR3: CASSNKPGTAAGGMQFF. The CDR3 coding sequence is TGTGCCAGCAGCAACAAACCCGGGACTGCCGCGGGGGGTATGCAGTTCTTC.

The chain joins TRBV5-6 to TRBJ2-3; the match to TRBD2 covers 8 bases. This CDR3 spans 17 amino acids. Germline V gene lookup returns CDR1 SGHDT and CDR2 YYEEEE. V lost 1 base and J lost 2; bases outside the gene matches: 9. DNA of the CDR3: TGTGCCAGCAGCTTGCTTCCCAGCGGGGGCGTCACAGATACGCAGTATTTT. It is translated as CASSLLPSGGVTDTQYF.

The V call is TRBV5-1, the J call TRBJ1-1; the D gene is possibly TRBD1 (5 bases). Trimming took off 0 bases at V and 1 base at J, with 10 bases between the two ends. The germline gives CDR1 SGHRS, CDR2 YFSETQ. The CDR3 sequence is 15 residues long. The CDR3 DNA reads TGCGCCAGCAGCTTGGAGGCCGGGGGGAACACTGAAGCTTTCTTT. Its protein product is CASSLEAGGNTEAFF.

The chain couples TRBV7-9 to TRBJ2-5; the D is unclear. Germline CDR1 and CDR2: SEHNR and FQNEAQ (reference sequence). Trimming removed 1 base from V and 4 bases from J, with 13 bases in between. The CDR3 extends over 15 amino acids. CDR3 DNA sequence: TGTGCCAGCAGCTTAGATGTCCGAGGCGGAGAGACCCAGTACTTC. Translation: CASSLDVRGGETQYF.

J is TRBJ2-3 and V is TRBV7-9; possible D gene TRBD1, 6 bases. V was cut by 3 bases and J by 2 bases, with 15 bases left in between. Germline values: CDR1 SEHNR, CDR2 FQNEAQ (reference sequence). The length of the CDR3 is 16 residues. The CDR3 protein is CASSLTDSLLTDTQYF. The CDR3 DNA follows: TGTGCCAGCAGCTTGACGGACAGCCTCCTCACAGATACGCAGTATTTT. Using reference TRBV7-9 and TRBJ2-3 for the parts outside the CDR3, the full variable domain is DTGVSQNPRHKITKRGQNVTFRCDPISEHNRLYWYRQTLGQGPEFLTYFQNEAQLEKSRLLSDRFSAERPKGSFSTLEIQRTEQGDSAMYLCASSLTDSLLTDTQYFGPGTRLTVL.

The chain has TRBV2 and TRBJ2-1; 13 nucleotides agree with TRBD2. Germline-derived CDR1 and CDR2 are SNHLY and FYNNEI. This CDR3 region has 16 residues. Trimming removed 6 bases from V and 9 bases from J; junction bases left unmatched: 11. In nucleotides, the CDR3 is TGTGCCAGCAGGGACCGGACTAGCGGGAGTATCGGTGAGCAGTTCTTC. Its translation is CASRDRTSGSIGEQFF.

The chain employs TRBV28 and TRBJ1-1; D is unclear. CDR1 MDHEN and CDR2 SYDVKM come from the germline V gene. The CDR3 sequence is 15 residues long. V shed 2 bases and J shed 4 bases, with 14 bases lying between them. The CDR3 sequence: CASSLAPEEGTEAFF. DNA for the CDR3: TGTGCCAGCAGTTTAGCTCCAGAGGAGGGCACTGAAGCTTTCTTT.

Written as DNA, the CDR3 is TGTGCAAGTCGCTTATTAGGGGAAGGACAGGGCACTCCGGCGACTATGAACACTGAAGCTTTCTTT. Residues: CASRLLGEGQGTPATMNTEAFF. The V and J genes are TRBV12-2 and TRBJ1-1; the table's D call, TRBD1, has no DNA check behind it. TRBV12-2 is termed a pseudogene. This CDR3 comprises 22 residues.

The rearrangement joins TRBV5-1 to TRBJ1-1; TRBD1 is a possible D gene (6 bases). The CDR3 extends over 15 amino acids. Trimming took off 2 bases at V and 4 bases at J, with 15 bases between the two ends. In germline, CDR1 is SGHRS, CDR2 YFSETQ. Written as DNA, the CDR3 is TGCGCCAGCAGCTTAGCCGGCAGGGGTGGCACTGAAGCTTTCTTT. Protein sequence: CASSLAGRGGTEAFF.

The J gene is TRBJ2-2, the V gene TRBV5-1, with TRBD1 identical over 7 bases. This CDR3 has 17 amino acids. The ends lost 1 base at V and 0 bases at J; junction bases unmatched: 6. Germline loops: CDR1 SGHRS, CDR2 YFSETQ. CDR3 sequence (DNA): TGCGCCAGCAGCTTGCATCCGGGACAGTCGAACACCGGGGAGCTGTTTTTT. Its translation is CASSLHPGQSNTGELFF. The whole variable domain, filled in from reference TRBV5-1 and TRBJ2-2, reads KAGVTQTPRYLIKTRGQQVTLSCSPISGHRSVSWYQQTPGQGLQFLFEYFSETQRNKGNFPGRFSGRQFSNSRSEMNVSTLELGDSALYLCASSLHPGQSNTGELFFGEGSRLTVL.

The chain recombines TRBV27 with TRBJ1-2, with D maybe TRBD1 (5 bases). The germline CDR1 and CDR2 sequences are MNHEY and SMNVEV (reference sequence). V lost 3 bases and J 2 bases, leaving 10 bases between the germline ends. The CDR3 spans 14 residues. The CDR3 sequence is CASSFRAGNYGYTF. As DNA, the CDR3 is TGTGCCAGCAGTTTCAGGGCGGGGAACTATGGCTACACCTTC.

V and J are TRBV7-2 and TRBJ1-3; D possibly corresponds to TRBD1 (6 bases). Trimming left V 5 bases short and J 1 base short, with 9 bases between. Germline CDR1 is SGHTA and CDR2 is FQGNSA. The CDR3 spans 14 residues. Here the CDR3 DNA reads TGTGCCAGCAGCGCCCAGGGGTCTGGAAACACCATATATTTT. Its translation: CASSAQGSGNTIYF.

This clone occurred once. This sequence joins TRBV7-8 and TRBJ2-7, with 8 bases that match TRBD2. The germline V gene has CDR1 SGHVS and CDR2 FQNEAQ. V lost 5 bases to trimming and J lost 2 bases; unmatched junction nucleotides: 8. This CDR3 region has 15 residues. Here the CDR3 reads CASSEGLVGTYEQYF. The CDR3 DNA reads TGTGCCAGCAGCGAGGGACTAGTGGGTACCTACGAGCAGTACTTC.

The V and J genes are TRBV4-3 and TRBJ1-1; 9 nucleotides match TRBD1. CDR1 is LGHNA and CDR2 is YSLEER in the germline V gene. This CDR3 spans 15 amino acids. Trimming cost V 1 base and J 3 bases; bases outside gene matches: 3. CDR3 protein: CASSQVRTGDTEAFF. CDR3 DNA sequence: TGCGCCAGCAGCCAAGTCCGGACAGGGGACACTGAAGCTTTCTTT.

The J gene is TRBJ2-1, the V gene TRBV27, with a tentative D call TRBD2 (6 bases). CDR1 is MNHEY and CDR2 is SMNVEV in the germline V gene (reference sequence). The CDR3 is 16 amino acids. Trimming stripped 5 bases from V and 2 bases from J, with 16 bases between. DNA for the CDR3: TGTGCCAGCAGTCCCCGGGAGTTAATCACCTACAATGAGCAGTTCTTC. It codes for CASSPRELITYNEQFF.

The chain recombines TRBV5-1 with TRBJ2-7; D is unclear. The CDR3 is made up of 13 amino acids. The germline CDR1 and CDR2 sequences are SGHRS and YFSETQ. V was trimmed by 0 bases and J by 3 bases, leaving 7 bases between them. CDR3 region: CASSLERFYEQYF. The CDR3 DNA is TGCGCCAGCAGCTTGGAGAGATTCTACGAGCAGTACTTC.

As regards this clone: At the DNA level, this CDR3 is encoded by other sequences in the same sample as well. V gene TRBV6-4 combines with J gene TRBJ2-7, with 8 bases lining up with TRBD1. Germline-derived CDR1 and CDR2 are MRHNA and SNTAGT. The CDR3 loop spans 13 amino acids. J gave up 4 bases and V 8 bases, and 7 bases lay outside the gene matches. Here the CDR3 reads CASAWTGPYEQYV. The CDR3 DNA is TGTGCCAGCGCCTGGACAGGGCCTTACGAGCAGTACGTC.

The chain links TRBV6-5 to TRBJ1-1; TRBD1 is a possible D gene (5 bases). This CDR3 comprises 12 residues. Germline-derived CDR1 and CDR2 are MNHEY and SVGAGI. Trimming left V 7 bases short and J 5 bases short, with 11 bases between. The CDR3 DNA follows: TGTGCCAGCATCGTAGGGGCTACTGAAGCTTTCTTT. This encodes CASIVGATEAFF.

The V gene is TRBV7-9, the J gene TRBJ2-2; D is perhaps TRBD2 (5 bases). CDR1 and CDR2 from the germline V gene are SEHNR and FQNEAQ (reference sequence). CDR3 length: 14 residues. The V end lost 5 bases, the J end lost 3 bases, and 10 bases lay between the germline ends. The CDR3 nucleotides read TGTGCCAGCAGCCGACGGGATGACACCGGGGAGCTGTTTTTT. Protein sequence: CASSRRDDTGELFF.

The chain recombines TRBV6-1 with TRBJ2-1, with TRBD2 matching 8 bases. The CDR3 is made up of 18 amino acids. Germline CDR1 is MNHNS and CDR2 is SASEGT. The V and J ends lost 2 bases and 6 bases, in that order; junction bases with no gene match: 15. As DNA, the CDR3 is TGTGCCAGCAGTGAAAACCCTTGGAAAGCGGGGGACTTCAATGAGCAGTTCTTC. This sequence encodes CASSENPWKAGDFNEQFF.